Following are 14 T cell receptor beta chains from one sample sequenced in a study of radiotherapy plus CTLA-4 blockade in lung cancer listed by TCRdb under 2018. The library was generated by the immunoSEQ multiplex PCR assay. The immuneACCESS repertoire file appears here via TCRdb, limited to in-frame rearrangements. These files lack a portion of the clones; in checked studies, under half of the deficit traces to unresolved V genes, and the cause of the others is not known. The sample has about 66,000 clones on record, approximately 83% of them singletons. Jointly, the top ten make up around 4% of the sample. Source: peripheral blood, taken from a patient treated with radiotherapy plus ipilimumab. The receptors originated from a human donor with non-small cell lung cancer who had a partial response to radiotherapy plus ipilimumab.

In DNA, the CDR3 is TGTGCCAGCAGTTACTCCCCATCGGGGGTGGGCTATGGCTACACCTTC. Translating gives CASSYSPSGVGYGYTF. The V gene is TRBV6-5, the J gene TRBJ1-2; a weak D match, TRBD1 (5 bases). The V gene lost 0 bases and the J gene lost 4 bases, with 15 bases spanning the gap. Looked up from germline, CDR1 is MNHEY and CDR2 is SVGAGI. The CDR3 is made up of 16 amino acids.

This sequence joins TRBV6-5 and TRBJ2-1; D possibly corresponds to TRBD2 (6 bases). V dropped 2 bases and J dropped 9 bases, with 11 bases sitting between them. Germline V gives CDR1 MNHEY, CDR2 SVGAGI. CDR3 length: 13 residues. CDR3 in DNA: TGTGCCAGCAGTTACGGCGGGAACGGTGAGCAGTTCTTC. Translating it yields CASSYGGNGEQFF.

This clone was counted only a few times. The V gene is TRBV15, the J gene TRBJ2-1; 7 bases fit TRBD2. The CDR3 has 16 amino acids. The V gene's germline CDR1 is LNHNV and CDR2 YYDKDF (reference sequence). V lost 1 base and J lost 7; bases outside the gene matches: 10. CDR3 DNA sequence: TGTGCCACCAGCAGAGGGGGAGGCGGGAGTGGTAATGAGCAGTTCTTC. This codes for CATSRGGGGSGNEQFF.

The chain couples TRBV19 to TRBJ2-7, with a possible D match to TRBD1 (5 bases). Germline lookup yields CDR1 LNHDA and CDR2 SQIVND (reference sequence). V shed 5 bases and J shed 4 bases, with 21 bases lying between them. The CDR3 covers 16 residues. CDR3 amino acids: CASSSRTQLHPYEQYF. The CDR3 nucleotides read TGTGCCAGTAGTTCAAGGACACAACTGCACCCGTACGAGCAGTACTTC.

The chain employs TRBV5-1 and TRBJ2-5, with no clear D. The CDR3 runs 16 residues. The V end was cut by 0 bases, the J end by 4 bases, with 16 bases between. Germline V gene data show CDR1 as SGHRS and CDR2 as YFSETQ. CDR3 sequence: CASSLASRNTGETQYF. The CDR3, as DNA: TGCGCCAGCAGCTTGGCCAGCAGAAACACGGGAGAGACCCAGTACTTC. The full variable domain, in which reference TRBV5-1 and TRBJ2-5 provide the parts outside the CDR3, is KAGVTQTPRYLIKTRGQQVTLSCSPISGHRSVSWYQQTPGQGLQFLFEYFSETQRNKGNFPGRFSGRQFSNSRSEMNVSTLELGDSALYLCASSLASRNTGETQYFGPGTRLLVL.

V is TRBV6-1 and J is TRBJ1-1; TRBD1 might be the D (5 bases). The V end lost 0 bases, the J end lost 4 bases, and 9 bases lay between the germline ends. Germline CDR1 and CDR2: MNHNS and SASEGT. The CDR3 contains 14 residues. CDR3 bases: TGTGCCAGCAGTGAAGCGCAGGGTACCACTGAAGCTTTCTTT. Translation gives CASSEAQGTTEAFF.

This chain joins TRBV25-1 and TRBJ2-5; TRBD2 matches 12 bases. Germline CDR1 MGHDK, CDR2 SYGVNS. The CDR3 extends over 16 amino acids. Germline trimming cut 2 bases from V and 2 bases from J; bases unmatched to any gene: 3. CDR3 region: CASSEPGLAGQETQYF. The CDR3 bases are TGTGCCAGCAGTGAACCGGGACTAGCGGGTCAAGAGACCCAGTACTTC.

The V gene is TRBV9, the J gene TRBJ1-1; possibly TRBD1 for D (6 bases). CDR1 SGDLS and CDR2 YYNGEE come from the germline V gene. CDR3 size: 15 residues. Trimming took off 1 base at V and 4 bases at J, with 14 bases between the two ends. The CDR3 loop is CASSVQGGDLTEAFF. The CDR3 DNA is TGTGCCAGCAGCGTACAAGGGGGGGACCTCACTGAAGCTTTCTTT.

Written as DNA, the CDR3 is TGTGCCAGCAGTTTAGCGGGCCCTTATGGCTACACCTTC. It specifies CASSLAGPYGYTF. V is TRBV28 and J is TRBJ1-2; D is uncertain. This CDR3 has 13 amino acids. Germline-derived CDR1 and CDR2 are MDHEN and SYDVKM. Trimming took off 2 bases at V and 5 bases at J, with 9 bases between the two ends.

This rearrangement joins TRBV29-1 to TRBJ2-7; 9 bases line up with TRBD1. The V segment lost 4 bases and the J segment 7 bases; nucleotides outside the gene matches: 2. The CDR3 loop spans 11 amino acids. From germline, CDR1 is SQVTM and CDR2 ANQGSEA. The CDR3 protein is CSVGDRAEQYF. CDR3 in DNA: TGCAGCGTTGGGGACAGGGCGGAGCAGTACTTC.

The chain links TRBV18 to TRBJ2-1; 10 bases are a match to TRBD1. The germline CDR1 and CDR2 sequences are KGHSH and LQKENI. CDR3 length: 17 residues. Trimming removed 2 bases from V and 8 bases from J; junction bases left unmatched: 12. The CDR3 region has the DNA TGTGCCAGCTCACCAACCATCCGGGACAGGGGAACCGATGAGCAGTTCTTC. Amino acids: CASSPTIRDRGTDEQFF.

This rearrangement joins TRBV4-1 to TRBJ2-4; 10 bases fit TRBD2. The CDR3 loop spans 19 amino acids. V lost 1 base, J lost 6 bases, and 15 bases stayed unmatched. The germline CDR1 and CDR2 sequences are MGHRA and YSYEKL. CDR3 nucleotides: TGCGCCAGCAGCCAAGGCCCTCCCGCCCCAGCGGGGGGGGGAAACATTCAGTACTTC. It translates to CASSQGPPAPAGGGNIQYF.

This chain links TRBV27 with TRBJ2-5; 9 positions agree with TRBD1. This CDR3 spans 14 amino acids. The V gene's germline CDR1 is MNHEY and CDR2 SMNVEV (reference sequence). The ends lost 5 bases at V and 5 bases at J; junction bases unmatched: 6. CDR3 loop: CASSPGQGRETQYF. CDR3 DNA: TGTGCCAGCAGTCCAGGACAGGGGAGGGAGACCCAGTACTTC.

This sequence joins TRBV7-9 and TRBJ1-1; 8 positions agree with TRBD1. Germline V gene lookup returns CDR1 SEHNR and CDR2 FQNEAQ (reference sequence). This CDR3 region has 15 residues. Trimming cost V 1 base and J 4 bases; bases outside gene matches: 5. The CDR3 loop is CASSLEGQGATEAFF. The CDR3 DNA sequence: TGTGCCAGCAGCTTAGAGGGGCAGGGGGCCACTGAAGCTTTCTTT.